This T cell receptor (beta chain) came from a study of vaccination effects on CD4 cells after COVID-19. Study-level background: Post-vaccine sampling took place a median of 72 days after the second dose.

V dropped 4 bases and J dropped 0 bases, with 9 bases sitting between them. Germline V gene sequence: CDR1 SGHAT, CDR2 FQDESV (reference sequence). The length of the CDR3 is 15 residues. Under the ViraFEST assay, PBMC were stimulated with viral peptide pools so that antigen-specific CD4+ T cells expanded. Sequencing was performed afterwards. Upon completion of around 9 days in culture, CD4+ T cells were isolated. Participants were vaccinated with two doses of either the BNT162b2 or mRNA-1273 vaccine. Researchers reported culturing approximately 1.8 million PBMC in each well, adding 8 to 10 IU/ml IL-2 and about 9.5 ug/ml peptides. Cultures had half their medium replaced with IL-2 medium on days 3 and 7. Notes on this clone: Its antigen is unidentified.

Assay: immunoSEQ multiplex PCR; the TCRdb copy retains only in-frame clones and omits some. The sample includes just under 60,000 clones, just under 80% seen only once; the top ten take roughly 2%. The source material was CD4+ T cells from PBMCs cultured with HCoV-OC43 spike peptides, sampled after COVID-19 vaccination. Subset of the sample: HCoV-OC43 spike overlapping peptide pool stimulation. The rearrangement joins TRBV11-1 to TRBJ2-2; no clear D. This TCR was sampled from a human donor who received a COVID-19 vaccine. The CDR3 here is CASSSRITNTGELFF. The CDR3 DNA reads TGTGCCAGCAGCTCGAGAATCACGAACACCGGGGAGCTGTTTTTT. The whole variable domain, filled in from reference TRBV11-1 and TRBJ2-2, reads EAEVAQSPRYKITEKSQAVAFWCDPISGHATLYWYRQILGQGPELLVQFQDESVVDDSQLPKDRFSAERLKGVDSTLKIQPAELGDSAMYLCASSSRITNTGELFFGEGSRLTVL.